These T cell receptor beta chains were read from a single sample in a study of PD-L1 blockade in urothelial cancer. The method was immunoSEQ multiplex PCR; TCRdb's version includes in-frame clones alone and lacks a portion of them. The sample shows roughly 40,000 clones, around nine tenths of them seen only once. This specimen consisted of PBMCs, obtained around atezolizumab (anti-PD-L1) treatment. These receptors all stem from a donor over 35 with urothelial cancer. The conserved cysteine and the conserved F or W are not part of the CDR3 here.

CDR3aa: ASSLGAGGPYEQY
v_gene: TRBV5-1
j_gene: -

CDR3aa: ASSTLAGGTSSDTQY
v_gene: TRBV7-6
j_gene: TRBJ2-3

CDR3aa: SAGRGGGYEQY
v_gene: TRBV29-1
j_gene: TRBJ2-7

CDR3aa: ASRLAGGPPYYEQY
v_gene: TRBV4-2
j_gene: TRBJ2-7

CDR3aa: ASSPQGQGHGYT
v_gene: TRBV5-1
j_gene: TRBJ1-2

CDR3aa: ASSRSTPVGVGANVLT
v_gene: TRBV4-1
j_gene: TRBJ2-6

CDR3aa: ASSSTPGLPNTDTQY
v_gene: TRBV7-6
j_gene: TRBJ2-3

CDR3aa: ASSPRQGWGNTEAF
v_gene: TRBV11-2
j_gene: TRBJ1-1

CDR3aa: ASSPPADSPYEQY
v_gene: TRBV18
j_gene: TRBJ2-7

CDR3aa: ASSLLSGSGETQY
v_gene: TRBV5-6
j_gene: TRBJ2-5

CDR3aa: ASQLGGTVMDTQY
v_gene: TRBV6-1
j_gene: TRBJ2-3

CDR3aa: ASSSSGGVQETQY
v_gene: TRBV7-8
j_gene: TRBJ2-5

CDR3aa: ASSDVGSPQH
v_gene: TRBV10-2
j_gene: TRBJ1-5